The present T cell receptor (beta chain) was sequenced within a study of cytomegalovirus exposure and HLA in healthy donors. Study-wide results and caveats: Presence/absence analyses rested on an assumption that sequencing depth was roughly uniform across donors.

Comments on this clone: Its antigen remains unknown. One end of the junction is discordant with germline, which a read error may explain.

There are 13 residues in the CDR3. CDR1 is SEHNR and CDR2 is FQNEAQ in the germline V gene (reference sequence). The PCR ran on 60 Vbeta and 13 Jbeta primers. TCRdb's table, derived via immunoSEQ multiplex PCR, lists solely in-frame clones and lacks some. The repertoire includes fewer than 250,000 clones, about four fifths of them detected once, and about 9.4% sits in the top ten. This clonotype was sampled from a woman aged 45-59 years in good health and CMV-seropositive. This chain joins TRBV7-9 and TRBJ2-3; possible D gene TRBD2, 5 bases. The sequenced sample consisted of PBMCs. The CDR3 spells CSSSGDSTDTQYF. Here the CDR3 DNA reads TGTTCCAGCAGCGGAGATAGCACAGATACGCAGTATTTT.